These T cell receptor beta chains were read from a single sample in a study of T cells in localized non-small cell lung cancer. TCRdb keeps only in-frame clones here, not all; method: immunoSEQ multiplex PCR. Of about 24,000 clones in the sample, more than 75% were seen once. This sample comprised PBMCs, obtained before any cancer treatment. Receptors were obtained from a man aged 35 to 70 with stage II lung adenocarcinoma. CDR3s include the opening cysteine and the closing phenylalanine or tryptophan. D genes are given only for firm matches. The size of a clone is reported for some rows only, either as once, few or many, or as a class for expanded clones.

CDR3aa | CDR3nt | v_gene | abundance | j_gene | d_gene
CASSRAAGNPYEQYF | TGTGCCAGTAGCCGGGCCGCCGGGAACCCCTACGAGCAGTACTTC | TRBV19 | NA | TRBJ2-7 | NA
CASSLAPQGEKLFF | TGTGCCAGCAGCTTAGCGCCACAGGGGGAAAAACTGTTTTTT | TRBV7-2 | NA | TRBJ1-4 | TRBD1
CASSLGQNYGYTF | TGCGCCAGCAGCTTGGGCCAGAACTATGGCTACACCTTC | TRBV5-1 | NA | TRBJ1-2 | NA
CASRMGGVGVGASYEQYF | TGTGCCAGTAGGATGGGGGGTGTGGGGGTTGGAGCATCCTACGAGCAGTACTTC | TRBV19 | NA | TRBJ2-7 | NA
CASSRGQGRQETQYF | TGTGCCAGCTCACGAGGACAGGGAAGACAAGAGACCCAGTACTTC | TRBV18 | NA | TRBJ2-5 | TRBD1
CAISPADRYFYTEAFF | TGTGCCATCAGTCCGGCGGACAGGTACTTTTACACTGAAGCTTTCTTT | TRBV10-3 | NA | TRBJ1-1 | TRBD1
CSVGADYGYTF | TGCAGCGTGGGGGCCGACTATGGCTACACCTTC | TRBV29-1 | NA | TRBJ1-2 | NA
CASSDPVRGYNEQFF | TGTGCCAGCAGTGATCCCGTGAGAGGGTACAATGAGCAGTTCTTC | TRBV2 | few | TRBJ2-1 | NA
CASRFGSGWSNNQPQHF | TGTGCCAGTAGATTCGGGAGTGGCTGGAGTAACAATCAGCCCCAGCATTTT | TRBV19 | NA | TRBJ1-5 | NA
CASSYSGGQGGERLFF | TGTGCCAGCAGTTACTCGGGTGGACAGGGGGGGGAGAGGCTGTTTTTT | TRBV6-5 | NA | TRBJ2-2 | TRBD1
CASSRGTPGNTIYF | TGTGCCAGCAGCAGGGGAACCCCTGGAAACACCATATATTTT | TRBV14 | NA | TRBJ1-3 | NA
CASLVPNTGELFF | TGTGCCAGCTTAGTCCCGAACACCGGGGAGCTGTTTTTT | TRBV28 | once | TRBJ2-2 | NA
CASSLGTSGISDTQYF | TGTGCCAGCAGCCTAGGGACTAGCGGGATCTCAGATACGCAGTATTTT | TRBV7-6 | NA | TRBJ2-3 | TRBD2
CASSSPGSSYEQYF | TGTGCCAGCAGCAGTCCAGGGAGCTCCTACGAGCAGTACTTC | TRBV7-9 | NA | TRBJ2-7 | NA
CASGAPSYEQYF | TGTGCCAGCGGGGCTCCGTCCTACGAGCAGTACTTC | TRBV6-1 | once | TRBJ2-7 | NA
CASSLYGENTEAFF | TGCGCCAGCAGCTTATATGGGGAGAACACTGAAGCTTTCTTT | TRBV5-1 | few | TRBJ1-1 | NA
CASSLGGNSYGYTF | TGTGCCAGCAGCTTGGGCGGGAATTCCTATGGCTACACCTTC | TRBV7-3 | NA | TRBJ1-2 | NA
CASSQARGLGQPQHF | TGCGCCAGCAGCCAAGCCAGGGGGTTAGGTCAGCCCCAGCATTTT | TRBV4-3 | NA | TRBJ1-5 | TRBD1
CSVAQGNGNTIYF | TGCAGCGTCGCACAGGGGAACGGAAACACCATATATTTT | TRBV29-1 | NA | TRBJ1-3 | TRBD1
CASSSPSGVYEQYF | TGTGCCAGCAGCTCTCCTAGCGGGGTCTACGAGCAGTACTTC | TRBV7-8 | NA | TRBJ2-7 | TRBD2
CASSYAQGAVGEAFF | TGTGCCAGCAGTTACGCTCAGGGGGCAGTTGGTGAAGCTTTCTTT | TRBV6-5 | NA | TRBJ1-1 | TRBD1
CAIRDRETQYF | TGTGCCATCAGGGACCGAGAGACCCAGTACTTC | TRBV10-3 | NA | TRBJ2-5 | NA
CASSPHSTAANTGELFF | TGCGCCAGCAGCCCCCATTCCACGGCCGCGAACACCGGGGAGCTGTTTTTT | TRBV4-3 | NA | TRBJ2-2 | NA
CSLQGSQETQYF | TGCAGCTTACAGGGAAGCCAAGAGACCCAGTACTTC | TRBV29-1 | NA | TRBJ2-5 | NA
CASSSQGTSSGYTF | TGTGCCAGCAGTTCCCAAGGGACAAGCTCGGGCTACACCTTC | TRBV28 | few | TRBJ1-2 | NA
CSASLPPEQYF | TGCAGTGCTAGCCTACCCCCCGAGCAGTACTTC | TRBV20-1 | NA | TRBJ2-7 | NA
CASSLTGGSYNEQFF | TGCGCCAGCAGCTTAACGGGGGGTTCCTACAATGAGCAGTTCTTC | TRBV5-1 | NA | TRBJ2-1 | TRBD2
CASSLGAWDEQFF | TGCGCCAGCAGCTTGGGGGCGTGGGATGAGCAGTTCTTC | TRBV5-1 | NA | TRBJ2-1 | NA
CASSSDNSYEQYF | TGTGCCAGCAGCTCGGACAACTCCTACGAGCAGTACTTC | TRBV7-3 | NA | TRBJ2-7 | NA
CASSLSTSSSYEQFF | TGTGCCAGCAGCCTTTCGACTAGTTCGTCCTATGAGCAGTTCTTC | TRBV28 | NA | TRBJ2-1 | NA
CASSVGTGEGNQPQHF | TGTGCCAGTAGTGTAGGGACAGGGGAAGGCAATCAGCCCCAGCATTTT | TRBV19 | once | TRBJ1-5 | TRBD1
CASSPRNQPQHF | TGTGCCAGCAGTCCACGCAATCAGCCCCAGCATTTT | TRBV28 | once | TRBJ1-5 | NA
CASSYGGQGVEAFF | TGTGCCAGCAGTTATGGGGGGCAGGGGGTTGAAGCTTTCTTT | TRBV6-5 | NA | TRBJ1-1 | TRBD1
CASSLGDNEQFF | TGTGCCAGCAGCTTAGGGGACAATGAGCAGTTCTTC | TRBV7-3 | NA | TRBJ2-1 | NA
CASSGLAGAGVNEQFF | TGCGCCAGCAGTGGACTAGCGGGCGCCGGGGTGAATGAGCAGTTCTTC | TRBV10-2 | NA | TRBJ2-1 | TRBD2
CSVVQGAVETQYF | TGCAGCGTTGTACAGGGGGCTGTAGAGACCCAGTACTTC | TRBV29-1 | NA | TRBJ2-5 | TRBD1
CASSEAGGNQPQHF | TGTGCCAGCAGTGAAGCAGGGGGCAATCAGCCCCAGCATTTT | TRBV6-1 | few | TRBJ1-5 | NA
CASSYSSGSGYTF | TGTGCCAGCAGTTACTCGTCGGGGTCTGGCTACACCTTC | TRBV6-5 | NA | TRBJ1-2 | NA
CASSLSPGAEAFF | TGCGCCAGCAGCTTATCCCCAGGCGCTGAAGCTTTCTTT | TRBV5-1 | NA | TRBJ1-1 | NA
CATPGQVQNTEAFF | TGTGCCACCCCTGGGCAGGTACAGAACACTGAAGCTTTCTTT | TRBV19 | NA | TRBJ1-1 | NA
CASSLTGYEQYF | TGTGCCAGCAGCTTGACAGGGTACGAGCAGTACTTC | TRBV5-5 | NA | TRBJ2-7 | NA
CSAGDGEQYF | TGCAGTGCTGGGGACGGCGAGCAGTACTTC | TRBV20-1 | NA | TRBJ2-7 | NA
CASSYQGGRTDTQYF | TGTGCCAGCAGTTACCAGGGGGGGCGCACAGATACGCAGTATTTT | TRBV6-6 | NA | TRBJ2-3 | NA
CASSGQGVDYGYTF | TGTGCCAGCAGTGGACAGGGGGTCGACTATGGCTACACCTTC | TRBV28 | once | TRBJ1-2 | TRBD1
CASTGGANTEAFF | TGTGCCAGCACCGGGGGGGCGAACACTGAAGCTTTCTTT | TRBV7-2 | NA | TRBJ1-1 | NA
CASSFSGTGGRSGNTIYF | TGTGCCAGCAGCTTCTCCGGGACAGGGGGACGCTCTGGAAACACCATATATTTT | TRBV9 | once | TRBJ1-3 | TRBD1
CASSFNEGTDTQYF | TGTGCCAGCAGCTTTAATGAGGGCACAGATACGCAGTATTTT | TRBV7-9 | NA | TRBJ2-3 | NA
CASSPFAGTLNDNEQFF | TGCGCCAGCAGCCCCTTTGCCGGGACGCTCAATGACAATGAGCAGTTCTTC | TRBV5-1 | NA | TRBJ2-1 | NA
CASSPEGQNQWDEQFF | TGTGCCAGCAGCCCTGAAGGGCAGAACCAATGGGATGAGCAGTTCTTC | TRBV7-9 | once | TRBJ2-1 | NA
CASSLGPGHFNEQFF | TGTGCCAGCAGCTTAGGTCCGGGACACTTCAATGAGCAGTTCTTC | TRBV11-1 | NA | TRBJ2-1 | NA
CASSLGLSGANVLTF | TGTGCCAGCAGCTTAGGACTTTCTGGGGCCAACGTCCTGACTTTC | TRBV7-2 | few | TRBJ2-6 | NA